The 28 T cell receptor beta chains below all came from one sample that was sequenced in a study of blood T cell repertoires in COVID-19. The protocol was immunoSEQ multiplex PCR, while the TCRdb copy is restricted to in-frame clones and leaves out a portion. The sample lists some 250,000 clones, around 80% seen once, with 15% in the top ten. Sample: PBMCs or T cells enriched from blood (not recorded which). The receptors shown here come from a middle-aged man who had recovered from COVID-19.

The chain uses TRBV6-5 and TRBJ2-1; 10 nucleotides match TRBD2. Germline V lookup: CDR1 MNHEY, CDR2 SVGAGI. The CDR3 totals 15 residues. The junction had 6 bases not matched to a gene; V was cut back by 6 bases and J by 4 bases. CDR3 nucleotides: TGTGCCAGCAGCACCGGGACTAGCGAATACAATGAGCAGTTCTTC. This encodes CASSTGTSEYNEQFF.

The chain has TRBV11-3 and TRBJ1-1; 7 bases fit TRBD1. V dropped 1 base and J dropped 5; count of bases not matched to a gene: 1. Germline V gene lookup returns CDR1 SGHNT and CDR2 YENEEA. CDR3 length: 13 residues. The CDR3 DNA is TGTGCCAGCAGCTTAGGCAGGGGGACTGAAGCTTTCTTT. Translated, it gives CASSLGRGTEAFF.

V usage is TRBV2 and J usage is TRBJ1-1, with TRBD1 matching over 10 bases. The V and J ends lost 6 bases and 5 bases, in that order; junction bases with no gene match: 6. Germline CDR1 SNHLY, CDR2 FYNNEI. CDR3 length: 14 residues. The CDR3 DNA sequence: TGTGCCAGCAGGGACAGGGGGGAGGGTACTGAAGCTTTCTTT. Translation: CASRDRGEGTEAFF. Filled out from reference TRBV2 and TRBJ1-1, the complete variable domain reads EPEVTQTPSHQVTQMGQEVILRCVPISNHLYFYWYRQILGQKVEFLVSFYNNEISEKSEIFDDQFSVERPDGSNFTLKIRSTKLEDSAMYFCASRDRGEGTEAFFGQGTRLTVV.

Only a few counts were recorded for this clone. The V gene is TRBV2, the J gene TRBJ1-5; 9 bases are a match to TRBD1. CDR1 and CDR2 (germline): SNHLY, FYNNEI. The CDR3 extends over 14 amino acids. The V and J ends lost 6 bases and 0 bases, in that order; junction bases with no gene match: 0. The CDR3 region is CASRGQGSNQPQHF. CDR3 nucleotides: TGTGCCAGCAGGGGACAGGGTAGCAATCAGCCCCAGCATTTT.

The chain has TRBV12-3 or TRBV12-4 and TRBJ1-1, with D perhaps matching TRBD1 (5 bases). This CDR3 is built from 13 residues. V lost 5 bases to trimming and J lost 5 bases, with 12 bases between them. CDR3 protein: CASSRTGGTEAFF. As DNA, the CDR3 is TGTGCCAGCAGTCGGACGGGGGGTACTGAAGCTTTCTTT.

The rearrangement links TRBV20-1 to TRBJ1-1; D is possibly TRBD1 (6 bases). In germline, CDR1 is DFQATT, CDR2 SNEGSKA (reference sequence). Trimming cost V 3 bases and J 4 bases, with 18 bases left between them. The CDR3 spans 15 residues. CDR3: CSASAKGTIGTEAFF. CDR3 DNA: TGCAGTGCTAGTGCCAAAGGGACAATTGGCACTGAAGCTTTCTTT.

The gene calls are TRBV9 and TRBJ2-3; 9 positions agree with TRBD2. The CDR3 runs 18 residues. The germline V gene has CDR1 SGDLS and CDR2 YYNGEE. V lost 0 bases, J lost 0 bases, and 8 bases stayed unmatched. CDR3 sequence: CASSVVGGGALSTDTQYF. In DNA form, the CDR3 reads TGTGCCAGCAGCGTAGTTGGCGGGGGGGCCCTTAGCACAGATACGCAGTATTTT.

CDR3 in amino acids: CASIEVAPSGSSYEQYF. In DNA form, the CDR3 reads TGTGCCAGCATCGAAGTCGCCCCTTCCGGGAGCTCCTACGAGCAGTACTTC. The chain recombines TRBV28 with TRBJ2-7; maybe TRBD2 (6 bases). This CDR3 region has 17 residues. The V end lost 7 bases, the J end lost 0 bases, and 22 bases lay between the germline ends. Germline CDR1 reads MDHEN; CDR2 reads SYDVKM.

This rearrangement joins TRBV5-1 to TRBJ1-4; D is ambiguous. Germline loops: CDR1 SGHRS, CDR2 YFSETQ. V lost 0 bases and J 2 bases, leaving 8 bases between the germline ends. The CDR3 consists of 15 residues. The CDR3 DNA reads as TGCGCCAGCAGCTTGGAAAGAGCGACTAATGAAAAACTGTTTTTT. Translating gives CASSLERATNEKLFF. Full variable domain (outside the CDR3, taken from reference TRBV5-1 and TRBJ1-4): KAGVTQTPRYLIKTRGQQVTLSCSPISGHRSVSWYQQTPGQGLQFLFEYFSETQRNKGNFPGRFSGRQFSNSRSEMNVSTLELGDSALYLCASSLERATNEKLFFGSGTQLSVL.

The table lists this clone with a few counts. The chain employs TRBV14 and TRBJ2-3, with 8 positions matching TRBD2. J was trimmed by 6 bases and V by 1 base; bases with no gene match: 6. The CDR3 contains 15 residues. The germline gives CDR1 SGHDN, CDR2 FVKESK. The CDR3, as DNA: TGTGCCAGCAGCCAAGTAGCGGGACGCAGGGATACGCAGTATTTT. Its translation is CASSQVAGRRDTQYF.

The chain has TRBV4-1 and TRBJ1-5; weak D call: TRBD1 (5 bases). This CDR3 is built from 16 residues. CDR1 MGHRA and CDR2 YSYEKL come from the germline V gene. V lost 4 bases to trimming and J lost 8 bases, with 21 bases between them. The CDR3 DNA reads as TGCGCCAGCAGCCCTAACCCGCCCGGGGGAGGCGAGCCCCAGCATTTT. Translation gives CASSPNPPGGGEPQHF.

This chain joins TRBV28 and TRBJ1-1; TRBD1 matches 8 bases. The CDR3 totals 12 residues. V gave up 6 bases and J gave up 4 bases; unmatched junction bases: 1. Germline CDR1 is MDHEN and CDR2 is SYDVKM. The CDR3 spells CASRTGGTEAFF. The CDR3 coding sequence is TGTGCCAGCAGAACAGGGGGCACTGAAGCTTTCTTT.

The chain uses TRBV6-5 and TRBJ2-7; 11 nucleotides line up with TRBD1. Germline V gene sequence: CDR1 MNHEY, CDR2 SVGAGI. V was pared by 6 bases and J by 4 bases, with 8 bases of the junction left unmatched. The CDR3 sequence is 15 residues long. The CDR3 bases are TGTGCCAGCAGCCTTGGGACAGGGGGTGAGTACGAGCAGTACTTC. Translation gives CASSLGTGGEYEQYF.

This chain connects TRBV27 to TRBJ1-6, with D unclear. The CDR3 sequence is 13 residues long. V lost 8 bases to trimming and J lost 7 bases, with 12 bases between them. The germline CDR1 and CDR2 sequences are MNHEY and SMNVEV (reference sequence). CDR3 sequence reads: CASRRSVNSPLHF. The CDR3 region has the DNA TGTGCCAGCCGCCGGAGCGTCAATTCACCCCTCCACTTT.

The chain joins TRBV28 to TRBJ2-3; possibly TRBD2 for D (5 bases). The CDR3 has 14 amino acids. The germline gives CDR1 MDHEN, CDR2 SYDVKM. Trimming stripped 2 bases from V and 9 bases from J, with 15 bases between. The CDR3: CASSLPGTRGTQYF. CDR3 DNA: TGTGCCAGCAGTTTACCGGGAACAAGAGGGACGCAGTATTTT.

This chain uses TRBV2 with TRBJ2-7; TRBD2 aligns across 10 bases. The CDR3 is 14 residues long. Per germline, CDR1 SNHLY and CDR2 FYNNEI. V dropped 4 bases and J dropped 5; count of bases not matched to a gene: 5. CDR3 nucleotide sequence: TGTGCCAGCAGTGGTTTAGCGGGAGGACACGAGCAGTACTTC. It translates to CASSGLAGGHEQYF.

The chain has TRBV6-5 and TRBJ2-2; 11 bases are a match to TRBD2. CDR1 and CDR2 from the germline V gene are MNHEY and SVGAGI. This CDR3 contains 15 residues. V shed 4 bases, J shed 7 bases, and the junction held 5 bases outside the gene matches. The CDR3 reads CASSLAGGRSGELFF. The CDR3 DNA sequence: TGTGCCAGCAGTTTAGCGGGGGGGCGGAGCGGGGAGCTGTTTTTT.

This chain links TRBV7-3 with TRBJ2-7; D is perhaps TRBD2 (5 bases). The CDR3 is 13 residues long. CDR1 is SGHTA, CDR2 FQGTGA, per germline. The V gene lost 4 bases and the J gene lost 9 bases, with 16 bases spanning the gap. CDR3 DNA: TGTGCCAGCAGCTCGGGTCGGGAAGGGCGGCAGTACTTC. Protein: CASSSGREGRQYF.

V gene TRBV7-9 combines with J gene TRBJ2-7; 9 positions agree with TRBD2. CDR3 length: 14 amino acids. Germline assignment: CDR1 SEHNR and CDR2 FQNEAQ (reference sequence). V was clipped by 8 bases and J by 7 bases; unmatched bases: 12. The CDR3 loop reads CASSVVAGVGEQYF. The DNA for the CDR3 is TGTGCCAGCTCCGTGGTAGCGGGAGTGGGGGAGCAGTACTTC.

V and J are TRBV6-5 and TRBJ2-1; 9 bases line up with TRBD1. CDR1 MNHEY and CDR2 SVGAGI come from the germline V gene. The trim removed 0 bases at V and 6 bases at J, leaving 6 bases unmatched. This CDR3 has 16 residues. The DNA for the CDR3 is TGTGCCAGCAGTTACTCACCGGGACAGGGAAGCAATGAGCAGTTCTTC. Translating gives CASSYSPGQGSNEQFF.

The rearrangement links TRBV27 to TRBJ1-6, with a weak D call TRBD1 (5 bases). The CDR3 loop spans 14 amino acids. V lost 5 bases, J lost 6 bases, and 11 bases lay in between. Germline V gene data show CDR1 as MNHEY and CDR2 as SMNVEV (reference sequence). In DNA, the CDR3 is TGTGCCAGCAGTCCAGACAGAAGTAATTCACCCCTCCACTTT. Its translation is CASSPDRSNSPLHF.

The CDR3 spells CASSQGSGLEQYF. The CDR3 DNA reads as TGTGCCAGCAGCCAAGGGAGTGGTCTCGAGCAGTACTTC. V is TRBV3-1 (or the pseudogene TRBV3-2) and J is TRBJ2-7; D ambiguous. V was clipped by 1 base and J by 6 bases, with 10 bases between them. The CDR3 contains 13 residues. Germline values: CDR1 LGHDT, CDR2 YNNKEL (reference sequence).

This clone was found many times. The chain recombines TRBV3-1 (or the pseudogene TRBV3-2) with TRBJ2-1; possibly TRBD2 for D (5 bases). V was shortened by 4 bases and J by 0 bases, with 10 bases between the two germline ends. Germline V CDR1 and CDR2: LGHDT, YNNKEL (reference sequence). This CDR3 comprises 15 residues. This CDR3 is CASSLRGDSYNEQFF. The CDR3 DNA reads as TGTGCCAGCAGCCTCCGGGGAGACTCCTACAATGAGCAGTTCTTC.

V and J are TRBV30 and TRBJ2-2; TRBD1 matches at 10 bases. The CDR3 is made up of 17 amino acids. Germline V gives CDR1 GTSNPN, CDR2 SVGIG (reference sequence). V lost 2 bases, J lost 6 bases, and 12 bases stayed unmatched. DNA of the CDR3: TGTGCCTGGAGTCGGGACAGGGGCCTTCGAGGCGCCGGGGAGCTGTTTTTT. Translating gives CAWSRDRGLRGAGELFF.

This clone was seen only a few times. This rearrangement joins TRBV19 to TRBJ1-4, with D maybe TRBD1 (6 bases). Trimming pared 9 bases from V and 1 base from J, leaving 12 bases between. Per the germline V gene, CDR1 is LNHDA and CDR2 is SQIVND (reference sequence). This CDR3 is built from 14 residues. The CDR3 DNA follows: TGTGCCAGCCAACTAGGGGGAACTAATGAAAAACTGTTTTTT. Translation: CASQLGGTNEKLFF.

The chain carries TRBV15 and TRBJ1-1, with TRBD1 matching over 7 bases. CDR1 LNHNV and CDR2 YYDKDF come from the germline V gene (reference sequence). CDR3 length: 14 amino acids. V was pared by 4 bases and J by 4 bases, with 6 bases of the junction left unmatched. Here the CDR3 reads CATSKRRGFTEAFF. In nucleotides, the CDR3 is TGTGCCACCAGCAAACGCAGGGGGTTCACTGAAGCTTTCTTT.

The V and J genes are TRBV10-3 and TRBJ1-1; 10 nucleotides agree with TRBD1. V lost 3 bases to trimming and J lost 5 bases; unmatched junction nucleotides: 9. The CDR3 has 16 amino acids. Germline V gives CDR1 ENHRY, CDR2 SYGVKD. The CDR3 DNA reads as TGTGCCATCAGTGACCGGGACAGGGGTTCGTGGACTGAAGCTTTCTTT. Amino acids: CAISDRDRGSWTEAFF.

The chain uses TRBV30 and TRBJ1-5; the D is unclear. CDR1 is GTSNPN and CDR2 is SVGIG in the germline V gene (reference sequence). V dropped 6 bases and J dropped 0 bases, with 15 bases sitting between them. The length of the CDR3 is 15 residues. The chain's CDR3 is CACRPSTNSNQPQHF. As DNA, the CDR3 is TGTGCCTGCCGCCCCTCCACAAATAGCAATCAGCCCCAGCATTTT.